These 28 T cell receptor beta chains originate from one sample sequenced in a study of technical replicates of blood from a few donors. Measured with immunoSEQ multiplex PCR; TCRdb has only the in-frame clones, and not every one. This sample has 80,000 or so clones; approximately 94% occur once, and the top ten carry about 0.37%. Sequencing was performed on T cells isolated from PBMCs. The receptors here all came from a human donor in good health.

The chain links TRBV6-5 to TRBJ1-1, with D possibly TRBD1 on 5 matching bases. Trimming removed 4 bases at V and 7 bases at J, with 13 bases between. Germline CDR1 and CDR2: MNHEY and SVGAGI. The CDR3 sequence is 13 residues long. CDR3 amino acids: CASSLRGAGEAFF. As DNA, the CDR3 is TGTGCCAGCAGTTTGCGGGGCGCAGGTGAAGCTTTCTTT.

This rearrangement joins TRBV5-6 to TRBJ2-1, with TRBD1 matching 7 bases. This CDR3 has 16 amino acids. Germline V gives CDR1 SGHDT, CDR2 YYEEEE. V lost 0 bases and J lost 0; bases outside the gene matches: 3. The CDR3 region is CASSLGGGGSYNEQFF. Written as DNA, the CDR3 is TGTGCCAGCAGCTTGGGAGGGGGCGGCTCCTACAATGAGCAGTTCTTC.

This clone has a handful of counts. Other DNA sequences in this sample translate to the same CDR3. The rearrangement joins TRBV18 to TRBJ1-4; the match to TRBD1 covers 8 bases. V was clipped by 3 bases and J by 5 bases; unmatched bases: 2. Germline values: CDR1 KGHSH, CDR2 LQKENI. The length of the CDR3 is 14 residues. CDR3 DNA sequence: TGTGCCAGCTCACCGGGACAGGACAATGAAAAACTGTTTTTT. This encodes CASSPGQDNEKLFF.

The rearrangement links TRBV11-2 to TRBJ2-1; 13 nucleotides match TRBD2. V dropped 2 bases and J dropped 7; count of bases not matched to a gene: 5. CDR1 and CDR2 (germline): SGHAT, FQNNGV. The CDR3 loop spans 16 amino acids. Here the CDR3 DNA reads TGTGCCAGCAGCTTACCGGGACTAGCGGGGATAAATGAGCAGTTCTTC. Translation: CASSLPGLAGINEQFF. The full variable domain, completed using reference TRBV11-2 and TRBJ2-1, is EAGVAQSPRYKIIEKRQSVAFWCNPISGHATLYWYQQILGQGPKLLIQFQNNGVVDDSQLPKDRFSAERLKGVDSTLKIQPAKLEDSAVYLCASSLPGLAGINEQFFGPGTRLTVL.

The V and J genes are TRBV5-5 and TRBJ2-5, with D possibly matching TRBD2 (5 bases). CDR1 is SGHKS, CDR2 YYEKEE, per germline (reference sequence). V lost 2 bases and J 3 bases, leaving 11 bases between the germline ends. The CDR3 is made up of 14 amino acids. The CDR3, as DNA: TGTGCCAGCAGCTTATTATACGGGGAAGAGACCCAGTACTTC. This sequence encodes CASSLLYGEETQYF. Looking up the rest from reference TRBV5-5 and TRBJ2-5 gives the full variable domain: DAGVTQSPTHLIKTRGQQVTLRCSPISGHKSVSWYQQVLGQGPQFIFQYYEKEERGRGNFPDRFSARQFPNYSSELNVNALLLGDSALYLCASSLLYGEETQYFGPGTRLLVL.

The chain uses TRBV5-1 and TRBJ1-5; 8 bases are a match to TRBD1. Germline V gene data show CDR1 as SGHRS and CDR2 as YFSETQ. After removal of 7 bases from V and 5 bases from J, the junction contained 14 bases not matched to a gene. The CDR3 spans 16 residues. Here the CDR3 DNA reads TGCGCCAGCCTCACCACGGGACAGGCTATGGATCAGCCCCAGCATTTT. It yields the protein CASLTTGQAMDQPQHF.

This chain joins TRBV28 and TRBJ2-7; 11 bases line up with TRBD1. Losses at the gene ends were 9 bases for V and 3 bases for J; bases not matched to a gene: 4. CDR3 length: 13 amino acids. Germline loops: CDR1 MDHEN, CDR2 SYDVKM. CDR3: CASSGTGGYEQYF. The CDR3 DNA sequence: TGTGCCAGTTCCGGGACAGGGGGCTACGAGCAGTACTTC. Filled out from reference TRBV28 and TRBJ2-7, the complete variable domain reads DVKVTQSSRYLVKRTGEKVFLECVQDMDHENMFWYRQDPGLGLRLIYFSYDVKMKEKGDIPEGYSVSREKKERFSLILESASTNQTSMYLCASSGTGGYEQYFGPGTRLTVT.

The table lists this clone with a few counts. The CDR3 loop reads CASRAIAGTGYTEAFF. Here the CDR3 DNA reads TGTGCCAGCAGAGCTATTGCCGGGACAGGGTATACTGAAGCTTTCTTT. The chain is built from TRBV2 and TRBJ1-1, with TRBD1 matching 9 bases. CDR1 SNHLY and CDR2 FYNNEI come from the germline V gene. V shed 6 bases, J shed 5 bases, and the junction held 13 bases outside the gene matches. This CDR3 is built from 16 residues.

The rearrangement links TRBV10-3 to TRBJ2-3; 10 nucleotides line up with TRBD2. The V gene's germline CDR1 is ENHRY and CDR2 SYGVKD. The V and J ends lost 0 bases and 3 bases, in that order; junction bases with no gene match: 0. This CDR3 comprises 15 residues. CDR3 DNA sequence: TGTGCCATCAGTGAGTCTAGCGGGAGGACAGATACGCAGTATTTT. It codes for CAISESSGRTDTQYF.

The chain recombines TRBV19 with TRBJ2-2; D possibly corresponds to TRBD2 (6 bases). In germline, CDR1 is LNHDA, CDR2 SQIVND (reference sequence). V was pared by 4 bases and J by 4 bases, with 10 bases between. CDR3 length: 14 residues. The CDR3 region has the DNA TGTGCCAGTAGTAGGGGTAGCGGCACCGGGGAGCTGTTTTTT. Translating it yields CASSRGSGTGELFF.

This sequence joins TRBV7-3 and TRBJ1-1; D uncertain. V was trimmed by 5 bases and J by 0 bases, leaving 7 bases between them. Germline V gives CDR1 SGHTA, CDR2 FQGTGA. The CDR3 has 13 amino acids. Here the CDR3 DNA reads TGTGCCAGCAGCCTCTCAGTGAACACTGAAGCTTTCTTT. This codes for CASSLSVNTEAFF.

J is TRBJ2-2 and V is TRBV4-2, with D possibly matching TRBD2 (5 bases). Germline V gives CDR1 LGHNA, CDR2 YNFKEQ. V lost 0 bases to trimming and J lost 3 bases, with 11 bases between them. The CDR3 contains 16 residues. The CDR3 DNA reads TGTGCCAGCAGCCAAGAATGGACGGGATACACCGGGGAGCTGTTTTTT. Its protein is CASSQEWTGYTGELFF.

The gene calls are TRBV5-1 and TRBJ1-1, with 7 positions matching TRBD1. The germline gives CDR1 SGHRS, CDR2 YFSETQ. Trimming took 0 bases from V and 4 from J; bases not matched to a gene: 6. The CDR3 runs to 15 residues. The CDR3 region is CASSLGTGDLTEAFF. In DNA, the CDR3 is TGCGCCAGCAGCTTGGGGACAGGTGACCTCACTGAAGCTTTCTTT. The full variable domain, in which reference TRBV5-1 and TRBJ1-1 provide the parts outside the CDR3, is KAGVTQTPRYLIKTRGQQVTLSCSPISGHRSVSWYQQTPGQGLQFLFEYFSETQRNKGNFPGRFSGRQFSNSRSEMNVSTLELGDSALYLCASSLGTGDLTEAFFGQGTRLTVV.

The V call is TRBV19, the J call TRBJ2-1; 11 bases map to TRBD2. The germline gives CDR1 LNHDA, CDR2 SQIVND (reference sequence). The length of the CDR3 is 17 residues. V trimming: 3 bases; J trimming: 0 bases; junction bases outside the gene matches: 4. The CDR3 sequence: CASSITSGSDSYNEQFF. CDR3 nucleotide sequence: TGTGCCAGTAGTATCACTAGCGGGAGCGACTCCTACAATGAGCAGTTCTTC. Full variable domain (remainder filled in from reference TRBV19 and TRBJ2-1): DGGITQSPKYLFRKEGQNVTLSCEQNLNHDAMYWYRQDPGQGLRLIYYSQIVNDFQKGDIAEGYSVSREKKESFPLTVTSAQKNPTAFYLCASSITSGSDSYNEQFFGPGTRLTVL.

CDR3 DNA sequence: TGCGCCAGCGCCCGGACACCAGGGGGGAATCAGCCCCAGCATTTT. This translates into CASARTPGGNQPQHF. The chain uses TRBV5-1 and TRBJ1-5; 7 bases line up with TRBD1. Trimming at V came to 7 bases and at J to 4 bases, leaving 11 bases not matched to a gene. The germline V gene encodes CDR1 SGHRS and CDR2 YFSETQ. The CDR3 runs to 15 residues.

The chain links TRBV9 to TRBJ1-2; D remains ambiguous. The germline V and J ends were trimmed by 0 bases and 4 bases, with 16 bases remaining between them. The CDR3 has 16 residues. Per germline, CDR1 SGDLS and CDR2 YYNGEE. For the CDR3, the DNA is TGTGCCAGCAGCGTAGTACCCCGAGATTCCCTCTATGGCTACACCTTC. Translation: CASSVVPRDSLYGYTF.

The rearrangement joins TRBV28 to TRBJ1-5; 11 bases align to TRBD1. CDR1 is MDHEN, CDR2 SYDVKM, per germline. CDR3 length: 19 amino acids. The junction had 10 bases not matched to a gene; V was cut back by 3 bases and J by 0 bases. The CDR3 DNA is TGTGCCAGCAGTTTCCGGGACAGGGGGGCTTTTTATAGCAATCAGCCCCAGCATTTT. It is translated as CASSFRDRGAFYSNQPQHF.

The chain employs TRBV25-1 and TRBJ1-3, with a weak D call TRBD1 (6 bases). Trimming stripped 7 bases from V and 0 bases from J, with 13 bases between. This CDR3 comprises 15 residues. Germline assignment: CDR1 MGHDK and CDR2 SYGVNS. CDR3 sequence (DNA): TGTGCCAGCATCCATGCAGGGGCCTCTGGAAACACCATATATTTT. Protein: CASIHAGASGNTIYF.

In DNA, the CDR3 is TGTGCCAGCAGCAGCACTAGCGGGAGGGTTACGCAGTATTTT. It translates to CASSSTSGRVTQYF. The V and J genes are TRBV7-2 and TRBJ2-3; TRBD2 matches at 13 bases. Trimming took 5 bases from V and 8 from J; bases not matched to a gene: 4. Germline values: CDR1 SGHTA, CDR2 FQGNSA. The CDR3 is made up of 14 amino acids.

CDR3 nucleotides: TGTGCCAGCAGCTTATTACTAGCGGGAGGGAAAGTCTACAATGAGCAGTTCTTC. Translated, it gives CASSLLLAGGKVYNEQFF. V is TRBV7-2 and J is TRBJ2-1; the match to TRBD2 covers 13 bases. V lost 2 bases and J lost 3; bases outside the gene matches: 7. In germline, CDR1 is SGHTA, CDR2 FQGNSA. The CDR3 has 18 residues.

The chain couples TRBV5-1 to TRBJ2-3; D remains ambiguous. Germline assignment: CDR1 SGHRS and CDR2 YFSETQ. V was shortened by 2 bases and J by 2 bases, with 12 bases between the two germline ends. This CDR3 has 15 residues. The CDR3 DNA sequence: TGCGCCAGCAGCTTCAACGGCAGGTACACAGATACGCAGTATTTT. It encodes CASSFNGRYTDTQYF. The variable domain in full, with the rest retrieved from reference TRBV5-1 and TRBJ2-3, is KAGVTQTPRYLIKTRGQQVTLSCSPISGHRSVSWYQQTPGQGLQFLFEYFSETQRNKGNFPGRFSGRQFSNSRSEMNVSTLELGDSALYLCASSFNGRYTDTQYFGPGTRLTVL.

V gene TRBV7-8 combines with J gene TRBJ1-2, with TRBD1 matching 8 bases. From germline, CDR1 is SGHVS and CDR2 FQNEAQ. V trimming: 7 bases; J trimming: 6 bases; junction bases outside the gene matches: 7. The CDR3 length is 13 residues. The CDR3 spells CASTQGAINGYTF. The DNA of the CDR3 is TGTGCCAGCACCCAGGGGGCTATTAATGGCTACACCTTC.

The rearrangement uses TRBV5-1 and TRBJ1-1; possible D gene TRBD1, 5 bases. The CDR3 has 14 residues. Between the trimmed V and J ends, which lost 1 base and 0 bases, there was a span of 7 bases. Germline CDR1 and CDR2: SGHRS and YFSETQ. The CDR3 loop is CASSLRDLNTEAFF. CDR3 nucleotides: TGCGCCAGCAGCTTGAGGGACTTGAACACTGAAGCTTTCTTT.

This chain uses TRBV12-5 with TRBJ2-2; 10 nucleotides agree with TRBD2. V dropped 2 bases and J dropped 6; count of bases not matched to a gene: 6. The CDR3 contains 16 residues. CDR1 is LGHNT, CDR2 FRNRAP, per germline. The CDR3 here is CASGLSLAGEAGELFF. The DNA for the CDR3 is TGTGCTAGTGGTTTGAGTCTAGCGGGAGAAGCCGGGGAGCTGTTTTTT.

CDR3 sequence reads: CASSLAQGNNEQFF. CDR3 nucleotide sequence: TGCGCCAGCAGCTTGGCACAGGGCAACAATGAGCAGTTCTTC. The chain links TRBV5-1 to TRBJ2-1; D perhaps matches TRBD1 (6 bases). The CDR3 is made up of 14 amino acids. The germline gives CDR1 SGHRS, CDR2 YFSETQ. V was pared by 0 bases and J by 5 bases, with 9 bases between.

This chain uses TRBV4-2 with TRBJ2-4; weak D call: TRBD2 (5 bases). The CDR3 length is 13 residues. Trimming took 3 bases from V and 5 from J, leaving 8 bases between them. Per the germline V gene, CDR1 is LGHNA and CDR2 is YNFKEQ. DNA of the CDR3: TGTGCCAGCAGCCACCAGCGGCAAAACATTCAGTACTTC. Amino acids: CASSHQRQNIQYF.

This chain uses TRBV27 with TRBJ1-4; 9 bases are shared with TRBD1. Per germline, CDR1 MNHEY and CDR2 SMNVEV (reference sequence). V dropped 6 bases and J dropped 6; count of bases not matched to a gene: 2. This CDR3 comprises 13 residues. The CDR3 region has the DNA TGTGCCAGCAGCCGGGACAGGGATGAAAAACTGTTTTTT. Encoded protein: CASSRDRDEKLFF.

The chain has TRBV10-3 and TRBJ1-1; possible D gene TRBD1, 6 bases. The V end lost 11 bases, the J end lost 1 base, and 14 bases lay between the germline ends. The germline gives CDR1 ENHRY, CDR2 SYGVKD. The CDR3 covers 13 residues. The CDR3 DNA follows: TGTGCCGTTGCTCCAGGGGCGAACACTGAAGCTTTCTTT. Amino acid sequence: CAVAPGANTEAFF.